The 16 T cell receptor beta chains below were found in one sample sequenced in a study of blood T cell repertoires in COVID-19. Clones were sequenced by immunoSEQ multiplex PCR, and TCRdb holds only the in-frame ones, with some missing. The top ten hold around 2.5% of the sample, which has 200,000 to 300,000 clones, approximately 89% seen once. The sequencing sample was made of peripheral blood. The receptors derive from a woman in her fifties or sixties with acute or convalescent COVID-19.

This chain uses TRBV28 with TRBJ1-2; 8 nucleotides line up with TRBD1. This CDR3 contains 14 residues. CDR1 MDHEN and CDR2 SYDVKM come from the germline V gene. Germline trimming cut 6 bases from V and 5 bases from J; bases unmatched to any gene: 8. The CDR3 DNA sequence: TGTGCCAGCAGGCTATCCGGGACAGGATATGGCTACACCTTC. Protein product: CASRLSGTGYGYTF.

This clone has just one count. Other DNA sequences in this specimen translate into the identical CDR3. The gene calls are TRBV7-9 and TRBJ2-5; perhaps TRBD1 as D (6 bases). The CDR3 runs to 15 residues. Germline CDR1 reads SEHNR; CDR2 reads FQNEAQ (reference sequence). Trimming removed 3 bases at V and 3 bases at J, with 14 bases between. The CDR3 reads CASSFWLAGEETQYF. The CDR3 nucleotides are TGTGCCAGCAGCTTTTGGTTGGCAGGGGAAGAGACCCAGTACTTC.

The CDR3 nucleotides are TGTGCCAGTAGTACCTACCGGGACAGGTCTCAGCCCCAGCATTTT. Its protein product is CASSTYRDRSQPQHF. The chain employs TRBV19 and TRBJ1-5, with 8 bases that match TRBD1. CDR3 size: 15 residues. Germline trimming cut 4 bases from V and 6 bases from J; bases unmatched to any gene: 8. Germline loops: CDR1 LNHDA, CDR2 SQIVND (reference sequence).

The V call is TRBV4-2, the J call TRBJ2-7; D is possibly TRBD2 (6 bases). The V gene's germline CDR1 is LGHNA and CDR2 YNFKEQ. The germline V and J ends were trimmed by 4 bases and 0 bases, with 13 bases remaining between them. The length of the CDR3 is 15 residues. The DNA of the CDR3 is TGTGCCAGCAGCCCCCTAGCGAAAAGCTCCTACGAGCAGTACTTC. Residues: CASSPLAKSSYEQYF.

This rearrangement joins TRBV28 to TRBJ2-7, with 10 positions matching TRBD2. Germline V gene sequence: CDR1 MDHEN, CDR2 SYDVKM. V shed 3 bases, J shed 0 bases, and the junction held 2 bases outside the gene matches. CDR3 length: 15 amino acids. In nucleotides, the CDR3 is TGTGCCAGCAGTTTTAGCGGGAGGCCCTCCTACGAGCAGTACTTC. Translation: CASSFSGRPSYEQYF.

This clone has just one count. The V gene is TRBV4-2, the J gene TRBJ2-2, with D uncertain. The V end lost 0 bases, the J end lost 6 bases, and 11 bases lay between the germline ends. The CDR3 consists of 15 residues. The germline V gene has CDR1 LGHNA and CDR2 YNFKEQ. The CDR3 nucleotides are TGTGCCAGCAGCCAAGATCAGCGCAGAGCCGGGGAGCTGTTTTTT. It translates to CASSQDQRRAGELFF.

The chain is built from TRBV5-4 and TRBJ2-7; 15 bases agree with TRBD2. CDR1 and CDR2 from the germline V gene are SGHNT and YYREEE (reference sequence). The V segment lost 6 bases and the J segment 7 bases; nucleotides outside the gene matches: 8. The CDR3 loop spans 15 amino acids. The CDR3 is CASTSGTSGRREQYF. CDR3 in DNA: TGTGCCAGCACCTCGGGGACTAGCGGGAGGCGGGAGCAGTACTTC.

The J gene is TRBJ2-5, the V gene TRBV24-1, with D possibly being TRBD1 (5 bases). This CDR3 contains 15 residues. V lost 0 bases, J lost 2 bases, and 9 bases lay in between. From germline, CDR1 is KGHDR and CDR2 SFDVKD. CDR3 sequence reads: CATSDLRQPQETQYF. The CDR3 coding sequence is TGTGCCACCAGTGATTTGCGACAGCCTCAAGAGACCCAGTACTTC.

The chain is built from TRBV28 and TRBJ2-7; 9 nucleotides agree with TRBD1. Germline V gene sequence: CDR1 MDHEN, CDR2 SYDVKM. The V and J ends lost 4 bases and 3 bases, in that order; junction bases with no gene match: 13. The CDR3 sequence is 17 residues long. Here the CDR3 reads CASSWVGQGFMNYEQYF. The CDR3 nucleotides are TGTGCCAGCAGTTGGGTGGGACAGGGTTTTATGAACTACGAGCAGTACTTC.

The chain employs TRBV5-4 and TRBJ2-7; 7 bases fit TRBD2. The CDR3 has 14 amino acids. Germline V gene sequence: CDR1 SGHNT, CDR2 YYREEE (reference sequence). V was clipped by 1 base and J by 1 base; unmatched bases: 2. CDR3 in DNA: TGTGCCAGCAGCTTGCCTAGCGGATCCTACGAGCAGTACTTC. It codes for CASSLPSGSYEQYF.

A few counts support this clone. CDR3 in DNA: TGTGCCAGCAGCTTAGCACAGGGGGCCGAACAGCCCCAGCATTTT. Translated, it gives CASSLAQGAEQPQHF. The chain recombines TRBV7-2 with TRBJ1-5; 9 nucleotides line up with TRBD1. V shed 0 bases, J shed 7 bases, and the junction held 4 bases outside the gene matches. Germline V gene data show CDR1 as SGHTA and CDR2 as FQGNSA. The CDR3 length is 15 residues.

The chain uses TRBV19 and TRBJ1-5, with 8 bases fitting TRBD1. The V gene's germline CDR1 is LNHDA and CDR2 SQIVND (reference sequence). The CDR3 is 13 amino acids. The ends lost 5 bases at V and 11 bases at J; junction bases unmatched: 8. CDR3 amino acids: CASSSRTGTAQHF. The CDR3, as DNA: TGTGCCAGTAGTTCCAGGACAGGGACGGCCCAGCATTTT.

The V call is TRBV28, the J call TRBJ2-5; TRBD1 aligns across 10 bases. V was clipped by 4 bases and J by 6 bases; unmatched bases: 5. This CDR3 comprises 14 residues. Germline lookup yields CDR1 MDHEN and CDR2 SYDVKM. This chain's CDR3 is CASSSDRGGQTQYF. In nucleotides, the CDR3 is TGTGCCAGCAGTTCGGACAGGGGGGGTCAGACCCAGTACTTC.

J is TRBJ2-2 and V is TRBV4-3; perhaps TRBD1 as D (6 bases). The length of the CDR3 is 13 residues. Trimming shortened V by 4 bases and J by 7 bases, and 10 bases separated the two germline ends. Germline CDR1 is LGHNA and CDR2 is YSLEER. This CDR3 reads CASSRDIYGELFF. In nucleotides, the CDR3 is TGCGCCAGCAGCCGGGACATATACGGGGAGCTGTTTTTT.

The genes are TRBV28 and TRBJ1-2, with TRBD1 matching over 8 bases. The J segment lost 7 bases and the V segment lost 3 bases, leaving 4 bases of the junction unmatched. In germline, CDR1 is MDHEN, CDR2 SYDVKM. CDR3 length equals 13 residues. CDR3 DNA: TGTGCCAGCAGTTTCGGACAGGGCTTTGGCTACACCTTC. It translates to CASSFGQGFGYTF.

The CDR3 nucleotides are TGTGCCACCGGTAGGGCTAGCGGGAGCAGCCTCCAAGAGACCCAGTACTTC. It specifies CATGRASGSSLQETQYF. This chain joins TRBV24-1 and TRBJ2-5; 10 bases line up with TRBD2. The CDR3 totals 17 residues. The junction had 13 bases not matched to a gene; V was cut back by 9 bases and J by 1 base. Germline V lookup: CDR1 KGHDR, CDR2 SFDVKD.